Listed here is a single T cell receptor (beta chain). There are 13 residues in the CDR3. The V gene's germline CDR1 is MRHNA and CDR2 SNTAGT. With 2 bases removed from V and 4 bases from J, the gap between germline ends came to 6 bases. As handled by the study authors: Amplification of reference gene primers was used by the study to estimate nucleated cell counts. The method was immunoSEQ multiplex PCR; TCRdb's version includes in-frame clones alone and lacks a portion of them. V, J and clone size derive from that table, while D and trimming were established from the DNA sequence. The table shows about 88,000 clones, with about 71% occurring only once. This sample was taken from a study of blood T cell repertoires in COVID-19. Study-wide context: Nucleic acid was either cDNA or gDNA, and it came from T cells, B-cell-depleted T cells, or PBMCs.

The receptor's source is a woman aged 60-75 years in a cohort sampled during active or convalescent COVID-19. The sequencing input was peripheral blood. The V gene is TRBV6-4, the J gene TRBJ2-1; D is ambiguous. The CDR3 loop reads CASSDEVYNEQFF. CDR3 DNA: TGTGCCAGCAGTGACGAGGTATACAATGAGCAGTTCTTC.